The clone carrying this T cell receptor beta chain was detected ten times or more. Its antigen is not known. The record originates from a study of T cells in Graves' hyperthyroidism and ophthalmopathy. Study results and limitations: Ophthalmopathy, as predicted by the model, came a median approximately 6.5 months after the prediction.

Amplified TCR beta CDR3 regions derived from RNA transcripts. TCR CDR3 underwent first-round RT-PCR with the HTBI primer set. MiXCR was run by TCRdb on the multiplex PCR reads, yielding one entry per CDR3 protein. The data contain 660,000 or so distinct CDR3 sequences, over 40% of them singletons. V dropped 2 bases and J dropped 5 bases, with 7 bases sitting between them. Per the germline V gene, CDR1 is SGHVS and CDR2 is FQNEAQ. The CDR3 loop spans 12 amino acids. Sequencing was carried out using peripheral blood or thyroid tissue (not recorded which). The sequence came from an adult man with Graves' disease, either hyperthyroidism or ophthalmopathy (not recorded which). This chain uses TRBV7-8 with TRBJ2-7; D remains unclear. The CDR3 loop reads CASSLIVDEQYF. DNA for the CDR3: TGTGCCAGCAGCTTAATCGTTGACGAGCAGTACTTC. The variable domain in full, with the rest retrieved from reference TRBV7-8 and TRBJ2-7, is GAGVSQSPRYKVAKRGQDVALRCDPISGHVSLFWYQQALGQGPEFLTYFQNEAQLDKSGLPSDRFFAERPEGSVSTLKIQRTQQEDSAVYLCASSLIVDEQYFGPGTRLTVT.